This T cell receptor (beta chain) was identified during a study of blood T cell repertoires in COVID-19. As for the study in general: Spain, Italy and the United States supplied samples that represented acute and convalescent COVID-19.

This CDR3 has 13 amino acids. CDR1 is SGHTA and CDR2 is FQGNSA in the germline V gene. The V gene end was trimmed by 5 bases and the J gene end by 4 bases; junction bases not matched to a gene: 3. Clones were sequenced by immunoSEQ multiplex PCR, and TCRdb holds only the in-frame ones, with some missing. There are about 150,000 clones in the sample; about 86% occur only once, and 11% lies in the top ten. The TCR comes from a man aged 65-85 years with active or convalescent COVID-19. The chain carries TRBV7-2 and TRBJ2-3; the match to TRBD1 covers 7 bases. The sequenced sample consisted of peripheral blood. The CDR3 nucleotides are TGTGCCAGCAGCACTCAGGGGGCAGATACGCAGTATTTT. Protein: CASSTQGADTQYF.